This TCR beta chain was recorded in a study of shared clonotypes between healthy human individuals. Study results and caveats: Only blood underwent sampling, and tissue repertoires likely differ. When naive CD4 clonotypes were compared across a few donors, around 5% were shared.

TCRdb's table, derived via immunoSEQ multiplex PCR, lists solely in-frame clones and lacks some. The data contain about 680,000 clones, around 73% of them seen just once; the ten biggest clones take up about 1.8%. In regard to this clone: Its antigen is unidentified.

Recent acute infections and vaccinations were absent in the healthy HIV-negative adult donors. The V end was cut by 1 base, the J end by 2 bases, with 10 bases between. The CDR3 is made up of 15 amino acids. CDR1 is SGHAT and CDR2 is FQNNGV in the germline V gene. The sample taken for sequencing was memory CD4+ T cells sorted from blood. Specified subset: CD45RA-negative fraction. The clonotype originates from a woman aged 30 to 39 in good health. The chain is built from TRBV11-2 and TRBJ2-3; no firm D call. CDR3 bases: TGTGCCAGCAGCTTAGGGGCTTGGGACACAGATACGCAGTATTTT. Its translation: CASSLGAWDTDTQYF.